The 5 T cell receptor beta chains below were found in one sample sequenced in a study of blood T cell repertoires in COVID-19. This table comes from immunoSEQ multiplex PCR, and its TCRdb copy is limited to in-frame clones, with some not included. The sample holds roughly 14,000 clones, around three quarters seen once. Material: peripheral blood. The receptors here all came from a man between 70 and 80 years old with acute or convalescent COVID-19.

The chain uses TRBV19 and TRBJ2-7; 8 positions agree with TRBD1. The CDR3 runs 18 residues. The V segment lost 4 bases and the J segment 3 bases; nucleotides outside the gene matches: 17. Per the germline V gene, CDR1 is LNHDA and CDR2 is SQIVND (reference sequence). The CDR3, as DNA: TGTGCCAGTAGTACCTCGCGTATTGGGACAGGTGGTTACTACGAGCAGTACTTC. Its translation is CASSTSRIGTGGYYEQYF.

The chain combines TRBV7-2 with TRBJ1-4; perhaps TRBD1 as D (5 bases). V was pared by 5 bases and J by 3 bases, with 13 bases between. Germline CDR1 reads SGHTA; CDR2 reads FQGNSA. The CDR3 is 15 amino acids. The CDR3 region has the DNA TGTGCCAGCAGCGAACTCGGGGGAGCTAATGAAAAACTGTTTTTT. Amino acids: CASSELGGANEKLFF.

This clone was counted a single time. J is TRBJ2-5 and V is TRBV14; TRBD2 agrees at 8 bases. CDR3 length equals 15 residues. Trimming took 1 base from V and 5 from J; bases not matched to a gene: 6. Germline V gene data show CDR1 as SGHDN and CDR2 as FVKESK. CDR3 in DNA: TGTGCCAGCAGCCAAGGGGGACTAGGGGGTGAGACCCAGTACTTC. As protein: CASSQGGLGGETQYF.

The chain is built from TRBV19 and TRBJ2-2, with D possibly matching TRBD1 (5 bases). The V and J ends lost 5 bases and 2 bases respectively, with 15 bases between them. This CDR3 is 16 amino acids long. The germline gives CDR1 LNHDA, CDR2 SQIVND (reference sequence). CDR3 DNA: TGTGCCAGTAGTGTCAGTGGGGCAGCAAACACCGGGGAGCTGTTTTTT. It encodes CASSVSGAANTGELFF.

CDR3: CASSPGRVESGELFF. Here the CDR3 DNA reads TGTGCCAGCTCACCAGGCAGGGTGGAGTCCGGGGAGCTGTTTTTT. The rearrangement joins TRBV18 to TRBJ2-2, with D possibly matching TRBD1 (5 bases). V was cut by 2 bases and J by 6 bases, with 13 bases left in between. Germline CDR1 KGHSH, CDR2 LQKENI. The CDR3 is 15 residues long. Together with reference TRBV18 and TRBJ2-2, the CDR3 gives the full variable domain: NAGVMQNPRHLVRRRGQEARLRCSPMKGHSHVYWYRQLPEEGLKFMVYLQKENIIDESGMPKERFSAEFPKEGPSILRIQQVVRGDSAAYFCASSPGRVESGELFFGEGSRLTVL.